This TCR beta chain was found in a study of T-cell memory formation after mild COVID-19. Turning to the study itself: TCR clustering was largely donor specific.

The authors produced TCR alpha and TCR beta cDNA libraries with sample barcodes and UMIs by 5'RACE using constant-segment primers. TCRdb used MiXCR to reprocess the 5' RACE reads, holding one entry per CDR3 protein. The table includes about 120,000 distinct CDR3 sequences, about a fifth detected once. The CDR3 loop spans 19 amino acids. The junction had 17 bases not matched to a gene; V was cut back by 4 bases and J by 6 bases. Germline values: CDR1 LGHDT, CDR2 YNNKEL (reference sequence). The source material was PBMCs or a T cell subset sorted from them (not recorded which). The source is a man aged 18 to 30 who had mild COVID-19 (a few samples of this study predate the infection). Cell type and time point are not known. The V call is TRBV3-1, the J call TRBJ2-1; 11 nucleotides line up with TRBD2. The CDR3 here is CASSLRGGGGLAGGNEQFF. The CDR3 DNA is TGTGCCAGCAGCCTCCGCGGGGGAGGTGGGCTAGCGGGAGGCAATGAGCAGTTCTTC.